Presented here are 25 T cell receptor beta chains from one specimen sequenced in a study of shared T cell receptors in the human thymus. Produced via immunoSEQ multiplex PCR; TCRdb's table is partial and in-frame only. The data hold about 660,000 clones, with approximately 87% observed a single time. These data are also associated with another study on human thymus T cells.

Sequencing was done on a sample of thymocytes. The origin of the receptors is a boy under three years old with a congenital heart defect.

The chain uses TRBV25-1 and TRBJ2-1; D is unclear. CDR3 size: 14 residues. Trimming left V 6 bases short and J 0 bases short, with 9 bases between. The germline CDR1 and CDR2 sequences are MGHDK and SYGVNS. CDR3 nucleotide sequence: TGTGCCAGCAGCCTCGAGAGCTCCTACAATGAGCAGTTCTTC. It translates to CASSLESSYNEQFF.

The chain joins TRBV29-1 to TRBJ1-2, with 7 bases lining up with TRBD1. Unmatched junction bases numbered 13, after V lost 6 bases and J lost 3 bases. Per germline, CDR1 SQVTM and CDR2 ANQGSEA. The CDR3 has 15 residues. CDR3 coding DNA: TGCAGCGTCCTGACAGGGCCGCTGGCGGACTATGGCTACACCTTC. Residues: CSVLTGPLADYGYTF.

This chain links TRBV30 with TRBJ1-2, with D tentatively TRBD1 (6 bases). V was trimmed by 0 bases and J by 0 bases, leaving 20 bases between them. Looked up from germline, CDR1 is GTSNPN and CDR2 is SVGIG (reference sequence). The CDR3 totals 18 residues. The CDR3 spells CAWSVGMGAKRTNYGYTF. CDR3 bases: TGTGCCTGGAGTGTGGGGATGGGGGCCAAGCGGACTAACTATGGCTACACCTTC.

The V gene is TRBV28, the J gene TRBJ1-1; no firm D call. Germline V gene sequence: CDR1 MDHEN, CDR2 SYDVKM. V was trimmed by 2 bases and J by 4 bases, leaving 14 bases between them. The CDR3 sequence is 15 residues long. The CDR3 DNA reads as TGTGCCAGCAGTTTACGCGGGGAAGAGATCACTGAAGCTTTCTTT. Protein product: CASSLRGEEITEAFF.

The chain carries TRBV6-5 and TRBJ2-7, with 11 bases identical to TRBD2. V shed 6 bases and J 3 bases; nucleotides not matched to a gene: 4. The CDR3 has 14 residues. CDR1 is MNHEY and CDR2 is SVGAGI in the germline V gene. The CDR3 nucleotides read TGTGCCAGCAGACTAGCGGGAGCGGGCTACGAGCAGTACTTC. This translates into CASRLAGAGYEQYF.

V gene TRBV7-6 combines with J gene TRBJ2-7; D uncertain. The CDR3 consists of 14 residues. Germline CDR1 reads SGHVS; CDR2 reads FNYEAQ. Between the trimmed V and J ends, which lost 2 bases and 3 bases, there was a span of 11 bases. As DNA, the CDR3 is TGTGCCAGCAGCTTAAACCGACTGAACTACGAGCAGTACTTC. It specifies CASSLNRLNYEQYF.

The CDR3 reads CASDREGFAGGSYNEQFF. The CDR3 DNA sequence: TGTGCCAGCGACCGTGAGGGGTTCGCGGGAGGATCCTACAATGAGCAGTTCTTC. The rearrangement links TRBV19 to TRBJ2-1, with 8 bases aligning to TRBD2. CDR1 LNHDA and CDR2 SQIVND come from the germline V gene (reference sequence). The CDR3 runs to 18 residues. The V gene end was trimmed by 9 bases and the J gene end by 1 base; junction bases not matched to a gene: 17.

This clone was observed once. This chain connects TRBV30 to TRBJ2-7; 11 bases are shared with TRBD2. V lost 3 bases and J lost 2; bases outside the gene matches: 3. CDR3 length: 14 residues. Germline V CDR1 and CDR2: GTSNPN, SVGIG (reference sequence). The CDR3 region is CAWRGLAATYEQYF. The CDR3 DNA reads TGTGCCTGGAGGGGACTAGCGGCGACCTACGAGCAGTACTTC. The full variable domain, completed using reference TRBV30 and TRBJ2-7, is SQTIHQWPATLVQPVGSPLSLECTVEGTSNPNLYWYRQAAGRGLQLLFYSVGIGQISSEVPQNLSASRPQDRQFILSSKKLLLSDSGFYLCAWRGLAATYEQYFGPGTRLTVT.

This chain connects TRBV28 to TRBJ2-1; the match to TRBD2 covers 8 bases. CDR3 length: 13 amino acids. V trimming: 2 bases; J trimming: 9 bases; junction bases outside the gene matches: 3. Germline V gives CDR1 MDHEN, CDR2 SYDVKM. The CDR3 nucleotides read TGTGCCAGCAGTTTACCGGGAGGGCTTGAGCAGTTCTTC. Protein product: CASSLPGGLEQFF.

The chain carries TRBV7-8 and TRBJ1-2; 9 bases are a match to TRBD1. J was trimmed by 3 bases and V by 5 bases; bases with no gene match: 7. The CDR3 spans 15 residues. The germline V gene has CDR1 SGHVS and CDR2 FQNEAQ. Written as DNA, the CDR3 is TGTGCCAGCAGCCTCTGGACAGGGGCAGACTATGGCTACACCTTC. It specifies CASSLWTGADYGYTF.

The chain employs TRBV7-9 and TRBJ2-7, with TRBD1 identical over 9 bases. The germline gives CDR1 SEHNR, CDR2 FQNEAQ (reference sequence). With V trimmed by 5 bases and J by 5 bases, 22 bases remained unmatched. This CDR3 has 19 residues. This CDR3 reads CASSHKRGIRGQGRDEQYF. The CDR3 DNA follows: TGTGCCAGCAGCCACAAGAGAGGGATCCGGGGACAGGGTCGGGACGAGCAGTACTTC.

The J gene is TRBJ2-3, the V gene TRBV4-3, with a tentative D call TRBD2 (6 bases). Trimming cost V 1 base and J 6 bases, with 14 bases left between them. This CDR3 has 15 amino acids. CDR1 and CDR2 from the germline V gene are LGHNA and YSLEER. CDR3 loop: CASSQVPGRGDTQYF. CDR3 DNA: TGCGCCAGCAGCCAAGTTCCAGGCCGGGGGGATACGCAGTATTTT.

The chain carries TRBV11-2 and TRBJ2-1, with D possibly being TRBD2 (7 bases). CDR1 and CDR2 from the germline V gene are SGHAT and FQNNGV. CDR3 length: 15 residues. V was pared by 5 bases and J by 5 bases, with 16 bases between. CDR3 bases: TGTGCCAGCAGCGGCCGGGGGGCCCCACACAATGAGCAGTTCTTC. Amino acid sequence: CASSGRGAPHNEQFF.

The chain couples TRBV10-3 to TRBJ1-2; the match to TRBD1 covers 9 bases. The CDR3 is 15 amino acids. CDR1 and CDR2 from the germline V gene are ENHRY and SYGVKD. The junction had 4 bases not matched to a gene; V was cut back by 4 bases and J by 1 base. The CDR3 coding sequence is TGTGCCATCAGTGGAACGACAGGGGGTAACTATGGCTACACCTTC. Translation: CAISGTTGGNYGYTF.

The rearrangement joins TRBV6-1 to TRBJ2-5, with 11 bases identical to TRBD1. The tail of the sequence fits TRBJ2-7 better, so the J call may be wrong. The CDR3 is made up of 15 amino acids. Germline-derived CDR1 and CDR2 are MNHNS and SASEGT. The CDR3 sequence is CASSKPGQGDYEQYF. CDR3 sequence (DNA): TGTGCCAGCAGTAAACCGGGACAGGGGGACTACGAGCAGTACTTC.

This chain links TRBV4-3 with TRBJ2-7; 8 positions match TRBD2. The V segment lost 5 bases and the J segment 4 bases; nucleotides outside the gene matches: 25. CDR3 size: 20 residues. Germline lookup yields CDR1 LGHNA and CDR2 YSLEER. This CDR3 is CASSGTAPLSGTPPPYEQYF. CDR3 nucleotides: TGCGCCAGCAGCGGGACGGCACCTCTTAGCGGGACCCCACCCCCATACGAGCAGTACTTC.

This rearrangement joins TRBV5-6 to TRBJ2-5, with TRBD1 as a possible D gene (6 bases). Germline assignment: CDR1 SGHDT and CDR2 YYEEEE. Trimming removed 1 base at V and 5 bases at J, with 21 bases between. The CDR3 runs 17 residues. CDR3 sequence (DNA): TGTGCCAGCAGCTTGATCCTTGGGGGCCTCCAAACGGAGACCCAGTACTTC. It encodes CASSLILGGLQTETQYF.

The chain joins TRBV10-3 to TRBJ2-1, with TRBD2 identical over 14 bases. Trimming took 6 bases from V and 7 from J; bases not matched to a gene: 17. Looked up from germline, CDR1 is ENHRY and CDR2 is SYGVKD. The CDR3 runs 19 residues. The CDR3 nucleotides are TGTGCCATCAGCAAAGGGACTAGCGGGAGCGGGGCGAGGGGGAATGAGCAGTTCTTC. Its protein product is CAISKGTSGSGARGNEQFF.

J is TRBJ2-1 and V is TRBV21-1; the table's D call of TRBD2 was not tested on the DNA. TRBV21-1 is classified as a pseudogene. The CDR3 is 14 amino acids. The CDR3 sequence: CASSRLAGGNEQFF. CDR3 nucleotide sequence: TGTGCCAGCAGCAGACTAGCGGGGGGGAATGAGCAGTTCTTC.

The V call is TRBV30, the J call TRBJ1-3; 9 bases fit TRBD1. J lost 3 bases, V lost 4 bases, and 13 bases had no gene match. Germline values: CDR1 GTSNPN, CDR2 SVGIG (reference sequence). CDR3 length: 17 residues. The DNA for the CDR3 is TGTGCCTGGACCCCGGGACAGGGTTACATTAATGGAAACACCATATATTTT. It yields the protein CAWTPGQGYINGNTIYF.

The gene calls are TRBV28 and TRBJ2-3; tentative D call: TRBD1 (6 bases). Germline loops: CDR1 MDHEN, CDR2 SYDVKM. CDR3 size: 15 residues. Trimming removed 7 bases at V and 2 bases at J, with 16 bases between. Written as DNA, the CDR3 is TGTGCCAGCAATCACCCCCCAGGGGACACAGATACGCAGTATTTT. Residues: CASNHPPGDTDTQYF. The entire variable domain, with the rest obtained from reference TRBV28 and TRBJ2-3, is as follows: DVKVTQSSRYLVKRTGEKVFLECVQDMDHENMFWYRQDPGLGLRLIYFSYDVKMKEKGDIPEGYSVSREKKERFSLILESASTNQTSMYLCASNHPPGDTDTQYFGPGTRLTVL.

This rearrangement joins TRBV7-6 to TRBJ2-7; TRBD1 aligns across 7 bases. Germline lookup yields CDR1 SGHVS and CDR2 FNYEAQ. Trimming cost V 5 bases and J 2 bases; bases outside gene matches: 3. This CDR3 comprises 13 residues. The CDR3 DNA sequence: TGTGCCAGCAGCCGGGACAGAGCCTACGAGCAGTACTTC. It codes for CASSRDRAYEQYF.

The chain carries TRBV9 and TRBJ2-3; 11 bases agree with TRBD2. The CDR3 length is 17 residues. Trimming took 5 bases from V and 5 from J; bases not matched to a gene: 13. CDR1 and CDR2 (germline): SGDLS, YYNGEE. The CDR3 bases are TGTGCCAGCAGACCAGCGGGTAGCGGGAGGGCCGGAGATACGCAGTATTTT. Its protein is CASRPAGSGRAGDTQYF.

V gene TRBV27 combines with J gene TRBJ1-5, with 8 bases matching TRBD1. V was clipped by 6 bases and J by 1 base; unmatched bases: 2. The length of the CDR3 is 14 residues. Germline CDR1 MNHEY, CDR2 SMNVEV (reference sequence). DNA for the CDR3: TGTGCCAGCAGCTGGACAGGGAGCAATCAGCCCCAGCATTTT. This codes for CASSWTGSNQPQHF.

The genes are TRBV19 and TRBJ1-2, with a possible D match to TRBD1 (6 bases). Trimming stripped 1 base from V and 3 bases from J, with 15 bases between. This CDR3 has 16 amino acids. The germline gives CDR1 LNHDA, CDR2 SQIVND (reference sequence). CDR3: CASSIAEDRRDYGYTF. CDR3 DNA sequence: TGTGCCAGTAGTATAGCCGAGGACAGAAGGGACTATGGCTACACCTTC. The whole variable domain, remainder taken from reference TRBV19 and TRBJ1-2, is DGGITQSPKYLFRKEGQNVTLSCEQNLNHDAMYWYRQDPGQGLRLIYYSQIVNDFQKGDIAEGYSVSREKKESFPLTVTSAQKNPTAFYLCASSIAEDRRDYGYTFGSGTRLTVV.